This TCR beta chain was sequenced for a study of human T cells and chemical hapten exposure (dated by TCRdb to 2020 to 2022). Background for the entire study: For sensitization, 2% DPC in acetone was applied to a 2 cm by 2 cm area of upper inner arm skin. Weekly therapeutic DPC doses were additionally applied to the scalp of patients throughout the roughly 23-week study period. Patch tests used Finn chambers with 0.01% DPC on the upper back, scored after 6 days by International Contact Dermatitis Research Group standards. The mostly female patient cohort included alopecia areata with under or over 50% scalp involvement, alopecia totalis and alopecia universalis. Libraries were combined into a pool for sequencing, and differences in TCR yield between samples came mainly from small differences in library volumes within the pool. This study followed changes in the peripheral blood TCR repertoire in vivo during primary and secondary sensitization of alopecia patients to the hapten diphenylcyclopropenone (DPC). Blood samples were taken from patients before sensitization (week 0) and at 2, 6 and about 24 weeks after DPC sensitization. Blood for TCR sequencing was provided by twenty-nine alopecia patients at one to four time points (pre-sensitization, 2, 6 and 24 weeks). The paper as a whole reports these results and caveats: Because all patients had alopecia, a presumed autoimmune disease, the immune response of the patients might differ from that of healthy individuals. A positive correlation was found between the number of PT1 expanded TCRs and patch test score, with significance reached at thresholds 8, 16 and 32 but not 4. Repeated subsampling changed both the strength of the expansion versus patch-test correlation and the threshold at which the correlation became significant. No change with DPC sensitization was found in the number of TCRs above 1 in 1000 frequency, and no evidence of global repertoire structure alterations was found. Expanded TCRs formed significantly more large CDR3 similarity clusters than pre-sensitization or healthy control sets, consistent with antigen-driven responses.

Turning to this clonotype: The antigen it binds to is not known. No much larger clonotype is one base removed from it; base qualities were not supplied.

The sample's time point, from its label and the paper: patch test 3, about 24 weeks after DPC sensitization. The treatment or condition label, read with the paper, signifies: therapeutic diphenylcyclopropenone sensitization with weekly scalp DPC. At each patch-test visit, blood was drawn before the patch test was applied. Patients were eligible if aged 18 to 70, diagnosed with alopecia and judged suitable for DPC therapy, and pregnant patients were excluded. Unfractionated whole blood was collected in Tempus Blood RNA tubes, and total RNA was extracted from that blood. From a lookup of the germline V gene, CDR1 and CDR2 are SQVTM and ANQGSEA. At the junction V is shortened by 6 bases and J by 0 bases, with 12 bases in between. The CDR3 numbers 14 residues from cysteine through phenylalanine. The read is trimmed to its CDR3 DNA, 42 bases read in frame from base 1. Library construction relied on RACE. The sequencer listed for this sample is NextSeq 500. Library preparation attached unique molecular identifiers to individual cDNA molecules for quantitative, reproducible TCR counting. From each blood RNA sample, both TCR alpha and TCR beta chains were sequenced. The published analysis was carried out like this. The median number of TCRs per sample was approximately 93,000, ranging from 23,224 to 690,600. The Decombinator software suite was used to annotate the V, J and CDR3 of the TCR reads. For PS versus PT1 abundance plots, all samples were subsampled to the same number of TCRs (28,000). Expanded TCRs were defined as absent before sensitization and observed at least eight times at the 2-week time point. TCRdb ran its own pipeline on the public reads, namely fastp trimming at Q25 and MiXCR clone calling, and kept in-frame beta chains. Rows are combined by CDR3 protein, so each entry shows the most common genes and DNA. TCRdb, not the original authors, processed these V and J calls. The sample records about 190,000 distinct CDR3 sequences, approximately 26% of which are singletons. Of the sample, 2% to 2.5% falls within the top ten clones.

The chain couples TRBV29-1 to TRBJ2-1; the D gene is perhaps TRBD2, on 6 matching bases. Material: whole blood, obtained in connection with sensitization to the hapten diphenylcyclopropenone (DPC). The receptor was derived from a woman aged 40 to 50 with alopecia areata. Some clones in this sample may be carry-over from other donors' samples. The CDR3 corresponds to CSVLGGSSYNEQFF. The sequence in DNA is TGCAGCGTCTTAGGAGGGAGCTCCTACAATGAGCAGTTCTTC.